This TCR beta chain originates from a study of T cells after yellow fever vaccination. Study context: Preparation of the low-cell-number fractions used SMART-Seq v4 Ultra Low Input. General observations from the study: Once the booster was given, most primary-vaccination clones reappeared, at approximately 97% for CD4 and roughly 86% for CD8. The CD4 and CD8 compartments had a small share of their clonotypes in common.

Template switching by 5'RACE produced TCR cDNA, adding a universal primer site and UMIs. TCRdb analysed the 5' RACE reads with MiXCR anew, one entry per CDR3 protein. Found here are fewer than 150,000 distinct CDR3 sequences, around 6.7% of them singletons; the top ten hold roughly 2.8%. CDR3 length equals 14 residues. Germline CDR1 reads SGDLS; CDR2 reads YYNGEE. V dropped 4 bases and J dropped 7; count of bases not matched to a gene: 5. This clonotype was detected many times. Its target is not known. The genes are TRBV9 and TRBJ1-4; 9 bases are shared with TRBD1. The sequence derives from a man aged 18-30 years who received the YFV17D yellow fever vaccine. Sequences were derived from CD4+ T cells sorted from PBMCs, sampled 35 to 50 days after the first yellow fever vaccination. The DNA of the CDR3 is TGTGCCAGCAGCTCCACAGGGGGCGGTGAAAAACTGTTTTTT. Protein product: CASSSTGGGEKLFF.